Each of the 23 T cell receptor beta chains below was sequenced from the same sample in a study of a mutant IDH1 vaccine in newly diagnosed glioma. Which antigens these TCRs recognize remains unknown. Profiling relied on immunoSEQ multiplex PCR, and the TCRdb table lists in-frame clones only, not all of them. The sample has tens of thousands of clones, 85% seen once; the top ten hold 0.77%. Time point indicated: week 23, last vaccination. One vaccine dose held 300 ug of mutant IDH1 20-mer peptide and came with topical imiquimod. The sequenced sample was PBMCs, obtained from a glioma patient whose treatment included an IDH1 peptide vaccine. The receptors derive from a woman aged 45-65 years with glioma.

The gene calls are TRBV7-2 and TRBJ1-2; D might be TRBD1 (6 bases). The germline V gene encodes CDR1 SGHTA and CDR2 FQGNSA. The CDR3 extends over 14 amino acids. V gave up 6 bases and J gave up 2 bases, with 13 bases separating them. In DNA, the CDR3 is TGTGCCAGCAGACCGCGGGGGCCGAACTATGGCTACACCTTC. This gives the protein CASRPRGPNYGYTF.

The rearrangement links TRBV19 to TRBJ1-5; D possibly corresponds to TRBD1 (5 bases). Germline assignment: CDR1 LNHDA and CDR2 SQIVND (reference sequence). Trimming pared 4 bases from V and 3 bases from J, leaving 7 bases between. This CDR3 is built from 13 residues. The CDR3 coding sequence is TGTGCCAGTAGTAAGGACATCAATCAGCCCCAGCATTTT. Protein product: CASSKDINQPQHF.

The CDR3 nucleotides read TGTGCCAGCAGCCTCGGACAGGGAGGTGGCTACACCTTC. Translating gives CASSLGQGGGYTF. The rearrangement uses TRBV9 and TRBJ1-2; TRBD1 aligns across 8 bases. The CDR3 has 13 residues. CDR1 and CDR2 from the germline V gene are SGDLS and YYNGEE. V was clipped by 4 bases and J by 7 bases; unmatched bases: 6.

The V call is TRBV5-1, the J call TRBJ1-1; possibly TRBD1 for D (6 bases). The CDR3 has 15 amino acids. The germline gives CDR1 SGHRS, CDR2 YFSETQ. Trimming took 0 bases from V and 0 from J, leaving 9 bases between them. The CDR3 loop is CASSLDGQLNTEAFF. CDR3 nucleotides: TGCGCCAGCAGCTTGGACGGACAGTTGAACACTGAAGCTTTCTTT.

This chain connects TRBV28 to TRBJ2-1; TRBD1 agrees at 7 bases. CDR1 is MDHEN and CDR2 is SYDVKM in the germline V gene. The ends lost 4 bases at V and 6 bases at J; junction bases unmatched: 9. CDR3 length equals 15 residues. In nucleotides, the CDR3 is TGTGCCAGCAGTTCCACGACAGGGCTGAGCAATGAGCAGTTCTTC. Protein: CASSSTTGLSNEQFF.

The chain uses TRBV11-2 and TRBJ2-5, with 7 positions matching TRBD1. The germline V gene encodes CDR1 SGHAT and CDR2 FQNNGV. Losses at the gene ends were 5 bases for V and 2 bases for J; bases not matched to a gene: 5. The CDR3 length is 14 residues. As DNA, the CDR3 is TGTGCCAGCAGCAACTCGGGACAGCAAGAGACCCAGTACTTC. Protein: CASSNSGQQETQYF.

The V call is TRBV11-3, the J call TRBJ1-2; D is perhaps TRBD1 (5 bases). The CDR3 sequence is 15 residues long. V shed 5 bases and J shed 2 bases, with 15 bases lying between them. Germline V gene sequence: CDR1 SGHNT, CDR2 YENEEA. CDR3 in amino acids: CASSTDGGVNYGYTF. In DNA, the CDR3 is TGTGCCAGCAGCACAGATGGGGGAGTGAACTATGGCTACACCTTC.

J is TRBJ2-3 and V is TRBV11-2, with 10 bases matching TRBD2. The CDR3 loop spans 14 amino acids. Germline lookup yields CDR1 SGHAT and CDR2 FQNNGV. Germline trimming cut 5 bases from V and 8 bases from J; bases unmatched to any gene: 7. CDR3 DNA: TGTGCCAGCAGCCTGGCGAGCGGGAGGGGTACGCAGTATTTT. Translated: CASSLASGRGTQYF.

The chain carries TRBV9 and TRBJ1-2; 7 bases line up with TRBD1. This CDR3 region has 16 residues. Germline CDR1 and CDR2: SGDLS and YYNGEE. Trimming at V came to 3 bases and at J to 7 bases, leaving 15 bases not matched to a gene. CDR3 region: CASSDGGAGGRGGYTF. The CDR3 DNA reads TGTGCCAGCAGCGACGGTGGGGCAGGGGGGAGAGGTGGCTACACCTTC.

V usage is TRBV5-1 and J usage is TRBJ2-2, with a possible D match to TRBD1 (6 bases). Deletions cut 2 bases from V and 4 bases from J, with 12 bases between. This CDR3 is 15 amino acids long. The germline V gene encodes CDR1 SGHRS and CDR2 YFSETQ. In nucleotides, the CDR3 is TGCGCCAGCAGCTTTGGACAGTGGGTCACCGGGGAGCTGTTTTTT. Encoded protein: CASSFGQWVTGELFF.

The gene calls are TRBV4-1 and TRBJ1-1, with 8 bases fitting TRBD1. The CDR3 is 15 residues long. The germline V gene encodes CDR1 MGHRA and CDR2 YSYEKL. The V gene end was trimmed by 6 bases and the J gene end by 5 bases; junction bases not matched to a gene: 11. CDR3 residues: CASRPQGALKTEAFF. The CDR3 coding sequence is TGCGCCAGCAGACCCCAGGGGGCGCTTAAGACTGAAGCTTTCTTT.

V usage is TRBV28 and J usage is TRBJ2-3; D is ambiguous. Germline-derived CDR1 and CDR2 are MDHEN and SYDVKM. V was cut by 8 bases and J by 2 bases, with 14 bases left in between. This CDR3 has 14 amino acids. The CDR3 spells CASSPSGNTDTQYF. CDR3 coding DNA: TGTGCCAGCTCCCCCTCAGGTAACACAGATACGCAGTATTTT.

This sequence joins TRBV30 and TRBJ2-3, with 9 nucleotides matching TRBD2. This CDR3 comprises 18 residues. Germline V gene lookup returns CDR1 GTSNPN and CDR2 SVGIG (reference sequence). V gave up 0 bases and J gave up 5 bases; unmatched junction bases: 15. The CDR3 nucleotides are TGTGCCTGGAGTGTAAGGGGGGTACTAGCGGGCCCGCAAGATACGCAGTATTTT. It encodes CAWSVRGVLAGPQDTQYF.

The V gene is TRBV9, the J gene TRBJ2-3; a weak D match, TRBD2 (5 bases). V was shortened by 0 bases and J by 6 bases, with 11 bases between the two germline ends. CDR1 and CDR2 from the germline V gene are SGDLS and YYNGEE. The CDR3 totals 14 residues. The CDR3 is CASSVGGSGDTQYF. As DNA, the CDR3 is TGTGCCAGCAGCGTAGGAGGGTCCGGTGATACGCAGTATTTT.

This chain uses TRBV7-2 with TRBJ2-1; 7 bases match TRBD2. Germline CDR1 reads SGHTA; CDR2 reads FQGNSA. V was clipped by 8 bases and J by 8 bases; unmatched bases: 12. The CDR3 runs 14 residues. The CDR3 sequence is CASQRQRGGHEQFF. CDR3 nucleotides: TGTGCCAGCCAGAGACAGCGGGGCGGGCATGAGCAGTTCTTC.

The chain is built from TRBV11-2 and TRBJ1-2; D is possibly TRBD1 (6 bases). The germline V gene encodes CDR1 SGHAT and CDR2 FQNNGV. The CDR3 contains 12 residues. Trimming shortened V by 4 bases and J by 4 bases, and 7 bases separated the two germline ends. DNA of the CDR3: TGTGCCAGCAGCTCGGACAGCTATGGCTACACCTTC. The encoded protein is CASSSDSYGYTF.

This chain links TRBV7-8 with TRBJ1-1; possibly TRBD1 for D (5 bases). From germline, CDR1 is SGHVS and CDR2 FQNEAQ. CDR3 length: 14 residues. V was shortened by 5 bases and J by 3 bases, with 13 bases between the two germline ends. CDR3 loop: CASSPHRTDTEAFF. Written as DNA, the CDR3 is TGTGCCAGCAGCCCCCACAGGACCGACACTGAAGCTTTCTTT.

The chain couples TRBV5-4 to TRBJ1-1; D remains unclear. This CDR3 spans 15 amino acids. Germline loops: CDR1 SGHNT, CDR2 YYREEE (reference sequence). Trimming took 4 bases from V and 0 from J, leaving 13 bases between them. CDR3 protein: CASSPAEGLNTEAFF. In DNA form, the CDR3 reads TGTGCCAGCAGCCCGGCGGAGGGCTTGAACACTGAAGCTTTCTTT.

This clone was counted between two and nine times. CDR3: CASSVDGDGYTF. In nucleotides, the CDR3 is TGTGCCAGCAGCGTAGATGGGGATGGCTACACCTTC. The rearrangement links TRBV9 to TRBJ1-2; D not certain. The CDR3 loop spans 12 amino acids. Germline CDR1 is SGDLS and CDR2 is YYNGEE. Trimming took off 0 bases at V and 6 bases at J, with 6 bases between the two ends.

The chain recombines TRBV28 with TRBJ1-6; unclear D gene. This CDR3 has 13 residues. V was clipped by 3 bases and J by 14 bases, with 14 bases between them. CDR1 is MDHEN and CDR2 is SYDVKM in the germline V gene. CDR3 bases: TGTGCCAGCAGTTTGGGCGGAGCCTTCACCCTCCACTTT. It translates to CASSLGGAFTLHF.

The chain joins TRBV7-9 to TRBJ2-7; 7 nucleotides agree with TRBD1. Germline V CDR1 and CDR2: SEHNR, FQNEAQ (reference sequence). V gave up 3 bases and J gave up 2 bases; unmatched junction bases: 7. The CDR3 length is 15 residues. CDR3 in DNA: TGTGCCAGCAGCTTTTATGACAGGGCTGCCTACGAGCAGTACTTC. This sequence encodes CASSFYDRAAYEQYF.

The chain employs TRBV7-9 and TRBJ2-1, with TRBD2 identical over 10 bases. From germline, CDR1 is SEHNR and CDR2 FQNEAQ (reference sequence). The CDR3 consists of 12 residues. V dropped 5 bases and J dropped 14; count of bases not matched to a gene: 6. The CDR3 spells CASSVQREGKFF. In nucleotides, the CDR3 is TGTGCCAGCAGCGTACAGCGGGAGGGGAAGTTCTTC.

The genes are TRBV29-1 and TRBJ2-2, with TRBD2 matching 12 bases. This CDR3 contains 15 residues. Germline CDR1 reads SQVTM; CDR2 reads ANQGSEA. V shed 3 bases, J shed 2 bases, and the junction held 1 base outside the gene matches. The CDR3 coding sequence is TGCAGCGTTGACGGACTAGCGGGAAACACCGGGGAGCTGTTTTTT. Translation gives CSVDGLAGNTGELFF.